Presented here are 3 T cell receptor beta chains from one specimen sequenced in a study of T cell responses to AZD1222 COVID-19 vaccine. Only in-frame clones appear in the TCRdb table, and some are missing; sequencing was by immunoSEQ multiplex PCR. The repertoire holds 27,000 or so clones, with 92% as singletons. The specimen was peripheral blood, collected 28 days after the second AZD1222 dose. The receptors were gathered from an adult who received the AZD1222 COVID-19 vaccine.

This chain links TRBV19 with TRBJ2-5; TRBD2 is a possible D gene (5 bases). The CDR3 spans 13 residues. V was clipped by 1 base and J by 5 bases, with 8 bases between them. Germline CDR1 reads LNHDA; CDR2 reads SQIVND (reference sequence). CDR3 DNA sequence: TGTGCCAGTAGTATAGCCTGGGAGGAGACCCAGTACTTC. Amino acids: CASSIAWEETQYF.

Comments on this clone: This same CDR3 is encoded by further DNA sequences in the sample. The V call is TRBV12-3 or TRBV12-4, the J call TRBJ2-1, with 12 bases identical to TRBD2. CDR3 size: 13 residues. V was clipped by 9 bases and J by 6 bases; unmatched bases: 3. The CDR3 reads CASRLAGVNEQFF. Written as DNA, the CDR3 is TGTGCCAGTAGACTAGCGGGAGTCAATGAGCAGTTCTTC.

The J gene is TRBJ2-7, the V gene TRBV7-2; no clear D gene. V lost 5 bases, J lost 0 bases, and 5 bases lay in between. Germline loops: CDR1 SGHTA, CDR2 FQGNSA. The CDR3 has 12 amino acids. CDR3 amino acids: CASSLSSYEQYF. The CDR3 bases are TGTGCCAGCAGCCTAAGCTCCTACGAGCAGTACTTC.